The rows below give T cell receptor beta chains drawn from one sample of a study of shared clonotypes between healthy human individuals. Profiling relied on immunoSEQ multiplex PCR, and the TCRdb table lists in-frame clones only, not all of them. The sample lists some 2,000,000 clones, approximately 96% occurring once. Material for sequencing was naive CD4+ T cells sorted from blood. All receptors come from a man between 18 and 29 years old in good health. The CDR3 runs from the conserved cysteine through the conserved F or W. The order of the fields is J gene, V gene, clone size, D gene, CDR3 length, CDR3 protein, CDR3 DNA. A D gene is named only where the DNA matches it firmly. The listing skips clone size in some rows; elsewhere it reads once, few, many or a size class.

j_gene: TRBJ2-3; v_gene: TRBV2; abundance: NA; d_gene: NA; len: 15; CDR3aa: CASRASGTNRHTQYF; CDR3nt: TGTGCCAGCAGAGCATCCGGGACCAACCGGCATACGCAGTATTTT
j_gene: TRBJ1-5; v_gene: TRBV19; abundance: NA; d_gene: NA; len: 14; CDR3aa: CASTRGGSNQPQHF; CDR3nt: TGTGCCAGTACTAGGGGGGGGAGCAATCAGCCCCAGCATTTT
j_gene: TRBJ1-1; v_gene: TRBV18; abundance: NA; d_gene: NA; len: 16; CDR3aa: CASSPNFDMGGTEAFF; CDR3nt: TGTGCCAGCTCACCGAACTTCGACATGGGGGGCACTGAAGCTTTCTTT
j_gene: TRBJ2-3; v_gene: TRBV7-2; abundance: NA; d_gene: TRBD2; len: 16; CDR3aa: CASSTGLAGGSDTQYF; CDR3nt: TGTGCCAGCAGCACAGGACTAGCGGGAGGGTCAGATACGCAGTATTTT
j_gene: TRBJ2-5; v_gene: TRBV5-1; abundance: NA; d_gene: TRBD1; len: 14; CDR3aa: CASSRDRGEETQYF; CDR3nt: TGCGCCAGCAGCCGGGACAGGGGGGAAGAGACCCAGTACTTC
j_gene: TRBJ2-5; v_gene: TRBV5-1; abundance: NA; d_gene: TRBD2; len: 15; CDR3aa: CASSLRRGGRETQYF; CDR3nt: TGCGCCAGCAGCTTGAGGCGGGGGGGCCGCGAGACCCAGTACTTC
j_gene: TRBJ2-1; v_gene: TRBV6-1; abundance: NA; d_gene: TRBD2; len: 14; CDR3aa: CASSFPGLAYEQFF; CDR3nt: TGTGCCAGCAGTTTCCCGGGACTAGCTTATGAGCAGTTCTTC
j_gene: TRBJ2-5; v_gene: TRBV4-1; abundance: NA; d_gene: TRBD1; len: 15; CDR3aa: CASSQLSRGRETQYF; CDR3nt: TGCGCCAGCAGCCAGCTTAGCAGGGGGCGGGAGACCCAGTACTTC
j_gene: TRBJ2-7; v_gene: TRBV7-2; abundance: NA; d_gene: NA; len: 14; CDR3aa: CASSREVGNYEQYF; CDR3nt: TGTGCCAGCAGCCGAGAGGTCGGAAACTACGAGCAGTACTTC
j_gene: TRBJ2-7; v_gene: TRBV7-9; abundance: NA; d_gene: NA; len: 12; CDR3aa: CASSPNSYEQYF; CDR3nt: TGTGCCAGCAGCCCAAATTCCTACGAGCAGTACTTC
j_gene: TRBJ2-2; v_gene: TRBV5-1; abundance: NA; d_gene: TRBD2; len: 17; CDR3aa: CASSPSASGSGTGELFF; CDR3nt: TGCGCCAGCAGCCCCAGTGCTAGCGGGAGCGGTACCGGGGAGCTGTTTTTT
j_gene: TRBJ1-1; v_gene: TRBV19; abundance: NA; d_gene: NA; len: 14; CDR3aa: CASSIEASNTEAFF; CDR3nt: TGTGCCAGTAGTATAGAGGCTTCCAACACTGAAGCTTTCTTT
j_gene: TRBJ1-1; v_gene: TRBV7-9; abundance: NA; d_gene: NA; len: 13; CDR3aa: CASSLEGDTEAFF; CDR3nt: TGTGCCAGCAGCTTAGAGGGGGACACTGAAGCTTTCTTT
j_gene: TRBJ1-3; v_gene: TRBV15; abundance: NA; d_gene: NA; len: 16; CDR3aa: CATSREASPAGNTIYF; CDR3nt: TGTGCCACCAGCAGAGAGGCCTCCCCTGCTGGAAACACCATATATTTT
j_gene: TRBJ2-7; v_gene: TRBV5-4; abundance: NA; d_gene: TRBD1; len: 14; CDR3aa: CASSPGQGAREQYF; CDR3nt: TGTGCCAGCAGCCCCGGACAGGGGGCTAGGGAGCAGTACTTC
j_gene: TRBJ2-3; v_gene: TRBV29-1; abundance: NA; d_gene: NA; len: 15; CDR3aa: CSVRPGSQGTDTQYF; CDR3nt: TGCAGCGTCCGCCCAGGGTCCCAGGGCACAGATACGCAGTATTTT
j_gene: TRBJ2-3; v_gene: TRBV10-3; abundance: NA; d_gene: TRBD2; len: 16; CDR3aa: CAISESSLAATDTQYF; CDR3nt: TGTGCCATCAGTGAGTCGTCACTAGCGGCCACAGATACGCAGTATTTT
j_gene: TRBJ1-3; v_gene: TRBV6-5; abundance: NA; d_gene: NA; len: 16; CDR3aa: CASSLASQGSGNTIYF; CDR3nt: TGTGCCAGCAGTTTGGCGTCGCAGGGTTCTGGAAACACCATATATTTT
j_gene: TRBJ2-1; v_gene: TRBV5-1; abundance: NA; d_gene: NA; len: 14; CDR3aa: CASSLQGIYNEQFF; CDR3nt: TGCGCCAGCAGCCTCCAGGGCATCTACAATGAGCAGTTCTTC
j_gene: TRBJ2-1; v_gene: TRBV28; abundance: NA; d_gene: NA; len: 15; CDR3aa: CASSLPGSPYNEQFF; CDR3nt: TGTGCCAGCAGTTTACCGGGGAGCCCCTACAATGAGCAGTTCTTC
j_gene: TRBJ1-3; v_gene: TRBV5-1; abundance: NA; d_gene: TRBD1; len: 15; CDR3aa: CASSKTGNSGNTIYF; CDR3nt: TGCGCCAGCAGCAAGACAGGGAACTCTGGAAACACCATATATTTT
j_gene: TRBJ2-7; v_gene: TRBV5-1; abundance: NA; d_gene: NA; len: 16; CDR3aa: CASSLQPGLNSYEQYF; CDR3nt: TGCGCCAGCAGCTTGCAGCCAGGACTGAACTCCTACGAGCAGTACTTC
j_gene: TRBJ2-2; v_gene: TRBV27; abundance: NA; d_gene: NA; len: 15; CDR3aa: CASRVESVGTGELFF; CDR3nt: TGTGCCAGCAGGGTGGAGAGCGTTGGCACCGGGGAGCTGTTTTTT
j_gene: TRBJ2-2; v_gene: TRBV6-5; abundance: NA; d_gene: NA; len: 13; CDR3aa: CASRGPQRGELFF; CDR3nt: TGTGCCAGCAGGGGACCACAGAGGGGGGAGCTGTTTTTT
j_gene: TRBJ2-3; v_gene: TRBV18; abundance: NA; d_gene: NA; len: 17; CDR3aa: CASSPFPQGASTDTQYF; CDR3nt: TGTGCCAGCTCACCCTTCCCCCAGGGCGCTAGCACAGATACGCAGTATTTT
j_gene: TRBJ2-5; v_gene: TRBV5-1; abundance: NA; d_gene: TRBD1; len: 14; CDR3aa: CASSLGQGVETQYF; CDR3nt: TGCGCCAGCAGCTTGGGGCAGGGGGTAGAGACCCAGTACTTC
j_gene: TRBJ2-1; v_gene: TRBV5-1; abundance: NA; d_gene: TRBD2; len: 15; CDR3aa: CASSLGRGVYNEQFF; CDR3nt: TGCGCCAGCAGCTTGGGTCGGGGGGTCTACAATGAGCAGTTCTTC
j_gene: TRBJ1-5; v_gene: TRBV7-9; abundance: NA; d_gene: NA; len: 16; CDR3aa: CASSSPGDTVNQPQHF; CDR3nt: TGTGCCAGCAGCTCCCCCGGGGACACGGTCAATCAGCCCCAGCATTTT
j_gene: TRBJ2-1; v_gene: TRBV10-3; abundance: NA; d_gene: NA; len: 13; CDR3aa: CATTLDTANEQFF; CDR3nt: TGTGCCACCACCCTGGACACCGCCAATGAGCAGTTCTTC
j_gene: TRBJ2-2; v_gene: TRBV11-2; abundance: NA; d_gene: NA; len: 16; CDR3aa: CASSLVPQIDTGELFF; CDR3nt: TGTGCCAGCAGCTTAGTCCCACAGATAGACACCGGGGAGCTGTTTTTT
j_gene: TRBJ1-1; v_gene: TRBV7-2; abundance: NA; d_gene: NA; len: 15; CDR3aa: CASSLGQGWATEAFF; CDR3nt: TGTGCCAGCAGCTTAGGGCAAGGGTGGGCCACTGAAGCTTTCTTT
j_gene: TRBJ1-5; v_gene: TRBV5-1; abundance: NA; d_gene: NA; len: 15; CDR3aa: CASSLGDVSNQPQHF; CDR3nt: TGCGCCAGCAGCTTGGGGGACGTTAGCAATCAGCCCCAGCATTTT
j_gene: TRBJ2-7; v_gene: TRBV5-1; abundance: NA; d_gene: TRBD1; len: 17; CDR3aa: CASSPLLGDRGPYEQYF; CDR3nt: TGCGCCAGCAGCCCACTACTAGGGGACAGGGGACCCTACGAGCAGTACTTC
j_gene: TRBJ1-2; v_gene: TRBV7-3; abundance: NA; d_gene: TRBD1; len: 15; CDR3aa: CASSKYPWDSYGYTF; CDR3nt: TGTGCCAGCAGCAAATACCCGTGGGACAGCTATGGCTACACCTTC
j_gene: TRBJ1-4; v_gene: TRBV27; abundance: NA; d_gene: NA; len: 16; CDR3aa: CASSLSRQPTNEKLFF; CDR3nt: TGTGCCAGCAGTTTATCGAGGCAACCAACTAATGAAAAACTGTTTTTT
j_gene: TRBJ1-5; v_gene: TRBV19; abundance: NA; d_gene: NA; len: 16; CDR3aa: CASTLGVTLINQPQHF; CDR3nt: TGTGCCAGTACCCTCGGGGTCACCCTAATCAATCAGCCCCAGCATTTT
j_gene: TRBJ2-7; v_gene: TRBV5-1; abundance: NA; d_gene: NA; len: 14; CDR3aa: CASSLRAQPYEQYF; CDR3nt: TGCGCCAGCAGCTTAAGGGCGCAACCCTACGAGCAGTACTTC
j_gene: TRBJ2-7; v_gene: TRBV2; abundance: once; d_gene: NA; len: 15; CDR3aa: CASSRFGTTGYEQYF; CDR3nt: TGTGCCAGCTCTAGATTCGGGACAACCGGCTACGAGCAGTACTTC
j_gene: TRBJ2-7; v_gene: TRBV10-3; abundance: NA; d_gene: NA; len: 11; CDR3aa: CASATGNEQYF; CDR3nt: TGTGCCTCGGCTACGGGCAACGAGCAGTACTTC
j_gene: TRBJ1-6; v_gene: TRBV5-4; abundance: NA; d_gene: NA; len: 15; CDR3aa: CASSPEPDYNSPLHF; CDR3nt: TGTGCCAGCAGCCCCGAGCCCGATTATAATTCACCCCTCCACTTT
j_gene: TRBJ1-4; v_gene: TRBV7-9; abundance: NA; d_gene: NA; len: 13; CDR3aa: CASGRGGSVKLFF; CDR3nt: TGTGCCAGCGGAAGAGGGGGGAGTGTAAAACTGTTTTTT
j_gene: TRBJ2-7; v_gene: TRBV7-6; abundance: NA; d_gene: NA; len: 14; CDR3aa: CASSLFERDYEQYF; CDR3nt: TGTGCCAGCAGCTTATTCGAGAGGGACTACGAGCAGTACTTC
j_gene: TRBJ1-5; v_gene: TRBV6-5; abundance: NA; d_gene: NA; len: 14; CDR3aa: CASSYGAGNQPQHF; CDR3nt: TGTGCCAGCAGTTACGGGGCGGGGAATCAGCCCCAGCATTTT
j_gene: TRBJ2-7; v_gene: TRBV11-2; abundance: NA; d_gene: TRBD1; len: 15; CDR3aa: CASSLVQGFPYEQYF; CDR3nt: TGTGCCAGCAGCTTAGTACAGGGGTTCCCCTACGAGCAGTACTTC
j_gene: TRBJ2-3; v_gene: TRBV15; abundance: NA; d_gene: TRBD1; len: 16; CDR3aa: CATSSIAGGGTDTQYF; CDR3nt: TGTGCCACCAGCAGTATTGCAGGGGGAGGCACAGATACGCAGTATTTT
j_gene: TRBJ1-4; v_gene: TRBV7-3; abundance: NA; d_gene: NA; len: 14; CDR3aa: CASSSRLAGGKLFF; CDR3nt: TGTGCCAGCAGCTCCCGTCTGGCGGGAGGAAAACTGTTTTTT
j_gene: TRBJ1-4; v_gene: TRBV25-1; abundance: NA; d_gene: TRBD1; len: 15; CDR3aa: CASSETGTGTEKLFF; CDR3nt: TGTGCCAGCAGTGAGACCGGGACAGGGACTGAAAAACTGTTTTTT
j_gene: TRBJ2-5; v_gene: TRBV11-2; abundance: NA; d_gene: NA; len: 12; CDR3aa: CASSLGSETQYF; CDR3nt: TGTGCCAGCAGCTTAGGGTCGGAGACCCAGTACTTC
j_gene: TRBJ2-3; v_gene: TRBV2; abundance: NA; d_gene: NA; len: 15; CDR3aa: CASSEMTASTDTQYF; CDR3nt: TGTGCCAGCAGTGAAATGACTGCTAGCACAGATACGCAGTATTTT
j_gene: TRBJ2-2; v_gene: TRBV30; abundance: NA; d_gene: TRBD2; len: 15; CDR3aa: CAWTASGGAIGELFF; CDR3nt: TGTGCCTGGACCGCTAGCGGGGGGGCCATCGGGGAGCTGTTTTTT
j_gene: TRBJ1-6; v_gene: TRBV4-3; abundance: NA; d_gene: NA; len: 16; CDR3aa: CASQPRGARYNSPLHF; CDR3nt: TGCGCCAGCCAGCCCAGGGGCGCGAGGTATAATTCACCCCTCCACTTT
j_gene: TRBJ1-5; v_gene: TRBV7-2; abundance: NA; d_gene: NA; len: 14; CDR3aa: CASSLEQARQPQHF; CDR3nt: TGTGCCAGCAGCTTAGAACAGGCCCGTCAGCCCCAGCATTTT
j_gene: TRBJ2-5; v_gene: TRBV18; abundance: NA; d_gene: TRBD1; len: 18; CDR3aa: CASSSLLPGQGGAGTQYF; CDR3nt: TGTGCCAGCTCATCTCTTCTACCGGGACAGGGGGGCGCCGGGACCCAGTACTTC
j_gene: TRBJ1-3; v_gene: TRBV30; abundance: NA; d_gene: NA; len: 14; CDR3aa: CAWGDGSSGNTIYF; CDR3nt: TGTGCCTGGGGCGACGGGAGCTCTGGAAACACCATATATTTT